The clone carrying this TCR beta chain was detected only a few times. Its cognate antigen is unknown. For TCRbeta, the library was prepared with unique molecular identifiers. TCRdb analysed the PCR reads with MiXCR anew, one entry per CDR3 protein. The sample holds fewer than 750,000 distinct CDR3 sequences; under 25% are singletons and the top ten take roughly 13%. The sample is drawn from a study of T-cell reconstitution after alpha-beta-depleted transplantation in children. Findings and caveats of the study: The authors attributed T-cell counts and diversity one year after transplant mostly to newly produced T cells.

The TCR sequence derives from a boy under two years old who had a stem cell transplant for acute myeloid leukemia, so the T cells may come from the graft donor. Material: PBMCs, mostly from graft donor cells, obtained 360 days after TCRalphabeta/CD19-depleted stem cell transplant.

The CDR3 spells CSARGGQVYGYTF. CDR3 bases: TGCAGTGCTAGAGGGGGCCAGGTTTATGGCTACACCTTC. V is TRBV20-1 and J is TRBJ1-2, with TRBD1 as a possible D gene (5 bases). V lost 1 base, J lost 5 bases, and 11 bases lay in between. Germline assignment: CDR1 DFQATT and CDR2 SNEGSKA (reference sequence). CDR3 length: 13 residues.